This is a list of T cell receptor beta chains from one sample in a study of OX40 agonist ivuxolimab in advanced cancers. Sequencing was performed with immunoSEQ multiplex PCR; in TCRdb, only in-frame clones are kept and a portion is missing. Among 75,000 to 100,000 clones listed, about 90% were seen once. The sample was CD4+ or CD8+ T cells sorted from blood, taken in a trial of the OX40 agonist ivuxolimab. The source of these receptors is an adult with an advanced solid tumor such as melanoma, head and neck, liver or kidney cancer. The conserved cysteine and the conserved F or W are not part of the CDR3 here. Fields, in order: D gene, V gene, J gene, CDR3 protein. D genes are given only for firm matches.

-	TRBV7-8	TRBJ2-3	ASSSSSLRSTDTQY
TRBD1	TRBV5-6	TRBJ1-1	ASSRTGTGFLPF
TRBD1	TRBV6-1	TRBJ1-4	ASSGSGGREKLF
-	TRBV5-6	TRBJ1-3	ASSFIGTSTIY
-	TRBV7-6	TRBJ1-6	ASSEQGSYNSPLH
-	TRBV4-1	TRBJ1-5	ASSQDPFLSTRVSNQPQH
-	TRBV7-9	TRBJ2-7	ASSLGQQEQY
-	TRBV10-2	TRBJ2-7	ASSAGSYEQY
TRBD1	TRBV5-5	TRBJ2-7	ASSLNAGTGGYEQY
-	TRBV5-1	TRBJ2-7	ASSLAGEWTYEQY
-	TRBV10-2	TRBJ1-1	ASSEFLSMNTEAF
-	TRBV7-2	TRBJ1-1	ASRDRAQATEAF
-	TRBV30	TRBJ1-5	AWSGQGGQPQH
TRBD1	TRBV30	TRBJ2-3	AWRRQGNTQY
-	TRBV6-5	TRBJ2-7	ASSSIDRPPYEQY
TRBD1	TRBV7-2	TRBJ1-2	ASSSTRTGWSGYT
TRBD1	TRBV6-1	TRBJ2-2	ASRIRDRGGGELF
TRBD1	TRBV7-2	TRBJ1-1	ASKDRVNTEAF
TRBD2	TRBV7-2	TRBJ2-5	ASSSLAGYQETQY
TRBD1	TRBV5-1	TRBJ1-1	ASSLRQGVNTEAF
-	TRBV7-2	TRBJ1-1	ASSLNLGAEAF
-	TRBV4-1	TRBJ1-1	ASSSYGTEAF
-	TRBV7-3	TRBJ2-3	ASSLASTDTQY
TRBD1	TRBV13	TRBJ1-1	ASSLRQGTNTEAF
-	TRBV27	TRBJ2-7	ASSHRGRSAEQY
-	TRBV11-2	TRBJ1-2	ASSLDRVGGYT
-	TRBV29-1	TRBJ1-4	SVEDGGLGLSLF
TRBD1	TRBV6-5	TRBJ2-7	ASSWYLQGKWEQY
TRBD1	TRBV29-1	TRBJ2-2	SGDSPNTGELF
TRBD1	TRBV5-4	TRBJ2-3	ASSSTGGSLDTQY
-	TRBV4-1	TRBJ1-2	ASSQAHRDGYT
TRBD2	TRBV29-1	TRBJ2-3	SVDGGGNTDTQY
-	TRBV18	TRBJ1-4	ASSPQENEKLF
-	TRBV4-3	TRBJ2-1	ASSQEMIYNEQF
-	TRBV5-8	TRBJ1-5	ASSLTYSNQPQH
-	TRBV2	TRBJ1-1	ASTRGNTEAF
TRBD1	TRBV30	TRBJ1-2	AWNLGQGRGYT
TRBD1	TRBV2	TRBJ1-1	ALYQGQAGEAF
-	TRBV2	TRBJ2-2	ASSEQQSNTGELF
-	TRBV19	TRBJ2-3	ASSISTDTQY
-	TRBV18	TRBJ1-5	ASSPSVGVPH
-	TRBV19	TRBJ1-2	ASSTTGQRTYGYT
-	TRBV18	TRBJ1-1	AMGDTEAF
-	TRBV5-1	TRBJ2-7	ASSWGNGEQY